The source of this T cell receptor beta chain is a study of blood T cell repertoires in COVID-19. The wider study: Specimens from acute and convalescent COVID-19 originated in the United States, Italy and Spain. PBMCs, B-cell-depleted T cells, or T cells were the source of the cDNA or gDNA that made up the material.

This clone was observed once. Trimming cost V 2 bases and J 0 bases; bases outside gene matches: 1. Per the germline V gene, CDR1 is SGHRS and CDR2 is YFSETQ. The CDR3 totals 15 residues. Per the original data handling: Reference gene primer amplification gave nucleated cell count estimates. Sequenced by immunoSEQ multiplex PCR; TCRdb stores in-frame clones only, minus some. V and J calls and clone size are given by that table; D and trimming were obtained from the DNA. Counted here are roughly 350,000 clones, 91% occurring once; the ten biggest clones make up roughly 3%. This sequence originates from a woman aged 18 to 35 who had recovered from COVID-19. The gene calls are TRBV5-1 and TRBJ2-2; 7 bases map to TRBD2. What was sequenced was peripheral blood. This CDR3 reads CASSFGLANTGELFF. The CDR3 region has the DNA TGCGCCAGCAGCTTCGGACTAGCGAACACCGGGGAGCTGTTTTTT. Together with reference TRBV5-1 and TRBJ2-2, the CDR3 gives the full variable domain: KAGVTQTPRYLIKTRGQQVTLSCSPISGHRSVSWYQQTPGQGLQFLFEYFSETQRNKGNFPGRFSGRQFSNSRSEMNVSTLELGDSALYLCASSFGLANTGELFFGEGSRLTVL.